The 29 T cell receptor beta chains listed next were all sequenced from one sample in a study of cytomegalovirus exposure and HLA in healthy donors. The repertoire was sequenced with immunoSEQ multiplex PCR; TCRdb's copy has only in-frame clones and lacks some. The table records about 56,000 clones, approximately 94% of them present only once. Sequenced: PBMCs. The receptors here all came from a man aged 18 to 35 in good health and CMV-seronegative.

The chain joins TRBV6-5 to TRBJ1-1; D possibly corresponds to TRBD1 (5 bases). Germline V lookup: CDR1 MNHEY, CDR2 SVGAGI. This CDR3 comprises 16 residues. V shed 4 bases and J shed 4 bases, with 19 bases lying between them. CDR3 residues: CASSFSRWQGSTEAFF. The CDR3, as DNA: TGTGCCAGCAGTTTTTCACGGTGGCAGGGTAGCACTGAAGCTTTCTTT.

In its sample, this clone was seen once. The chain's CDR3 is CASSLDRVRETQYF. In DNA form, the CDR3 reads TGTGCCAGCAGCTTAGACCGGGTGAGGGAGACCCAGTACTTC. V usage is TRBV7-6 and J usage is TRBJ2-5, with no clear D. The germline gives CDR1 SGHVS, CDR2 FNYEAQ. V gave up 1 base and J gave up 5 bases, with 11 bases separating them. There are 14 residues in the CDR3.

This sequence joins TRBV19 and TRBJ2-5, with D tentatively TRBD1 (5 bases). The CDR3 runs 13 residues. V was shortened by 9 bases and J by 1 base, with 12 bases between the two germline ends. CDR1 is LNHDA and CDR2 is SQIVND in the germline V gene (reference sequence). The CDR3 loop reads CASSREAQETQYF. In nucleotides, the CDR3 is TGTGCCAGCTCCAGGGAAGCCCAAGAGACCCAGTACTTC.

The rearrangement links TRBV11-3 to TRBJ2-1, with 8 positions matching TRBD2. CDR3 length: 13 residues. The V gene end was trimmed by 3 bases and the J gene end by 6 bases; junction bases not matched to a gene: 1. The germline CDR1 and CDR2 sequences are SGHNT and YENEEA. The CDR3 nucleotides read TGTGCCAGCAGCTTCGGGGGGGCCAATGAGCAGTTCTTC. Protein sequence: CASSFGGANEQFF.

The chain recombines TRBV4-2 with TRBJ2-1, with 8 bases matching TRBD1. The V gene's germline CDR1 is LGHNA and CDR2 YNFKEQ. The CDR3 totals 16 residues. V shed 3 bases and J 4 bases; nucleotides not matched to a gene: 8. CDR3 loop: CASSQDQRDRYNEQFF. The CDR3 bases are TGTGCCAGCAGCCAGGATCAACGGGACAGGTACAATGAGCAGTTCTTC.

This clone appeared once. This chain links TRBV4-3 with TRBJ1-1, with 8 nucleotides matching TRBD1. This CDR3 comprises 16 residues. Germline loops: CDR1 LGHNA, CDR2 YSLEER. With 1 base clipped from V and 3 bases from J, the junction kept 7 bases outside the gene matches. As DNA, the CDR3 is TGCGCCAGCAGCCAAGGTTCAGGGGGCTGGGACACTGAAGCTTTCTTT. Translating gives CASSQGSGGWDTEAFF.

CDR3 protein: CASSLDGRSDEQYF. Here the CDR3 DNA reads TGTGCCAGCAGCCTCGACGGGAGAAGCGACGAGCAGTACTTC. The chain uses TRBV7-2 and TRBJ2-7; maybe TRBD2 (6 bases). V shed 5 bases and J shed 5 bases, with 16 bases lying between them. This CDR3 region has 14 residues. CDR1 SGHTA and CDR2 FQGNSA come from the germline V gene. Combining the CDR3 with reference TRBV7-2 and TRBJ2-7 gives the whole variable domain GAGVSQSPSNKVTEKGKDVELRCDPISGHTALYWYRQSLGQGLEFLIYFQGNSAPDKSGLPSDRFSAERTGGSVSTLTIQRTQQEDSAVYLCASSLDGRSDEQYFGPGTRLTVT.

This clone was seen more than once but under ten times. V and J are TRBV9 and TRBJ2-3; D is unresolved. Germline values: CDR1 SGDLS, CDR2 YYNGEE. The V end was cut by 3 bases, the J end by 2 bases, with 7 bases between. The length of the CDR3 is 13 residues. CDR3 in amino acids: CASSAYYTDTQYF. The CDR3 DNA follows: TGTGCCAGCAGCGCCTATTACACAGATACGCAGTATTTT. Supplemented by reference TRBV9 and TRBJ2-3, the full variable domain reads DSGVTQTPKHLITATGQRVTLRCSPRSGDLSVYWYQQSLDQGLQFLIQYYNGEERAKGNILERFSAQQFPDLHSELNLSSLELGDSALYFCASSAYYTDTQYFGPGTRLTVL.

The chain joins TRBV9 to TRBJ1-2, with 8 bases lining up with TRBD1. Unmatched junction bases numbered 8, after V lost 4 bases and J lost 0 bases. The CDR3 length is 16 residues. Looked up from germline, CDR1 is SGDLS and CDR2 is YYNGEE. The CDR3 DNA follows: TGTGCCAGCAGCTTCGCGACAGGGGACTCTAACTATGGCTACACCTTC. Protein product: CASSFATGDSNYGYTF. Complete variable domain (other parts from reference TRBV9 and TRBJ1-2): DSGVTQTPKHLITATGQRVTLRCSPRSGDLSVYWYQQSLDQGLQFLIQYYNGEERAKGNILERFSAQQFPDLHSELNLSSLELGDSALYFCASSFATGDSNYGYTFGSGTRLTVV.

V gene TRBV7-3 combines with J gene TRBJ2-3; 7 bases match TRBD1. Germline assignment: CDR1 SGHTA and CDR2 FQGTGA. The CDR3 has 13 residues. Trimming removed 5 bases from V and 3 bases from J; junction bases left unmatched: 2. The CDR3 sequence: CASSIQGTDTQYF. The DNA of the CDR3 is TGTGCCAGCAGCATACAGGGGACAGATACGCAGTATTTT. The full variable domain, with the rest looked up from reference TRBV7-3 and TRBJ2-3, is GAGVSQTPSNKVTEKGKYVELRCDPISGHTALYWYRQSLGQGPEFLIYFQGTGAADDSGLPNDRFFAVRPEGSVSTLKIQRTERGDSAVYLCASSIQGTDTQYFGPGTRLTVL.

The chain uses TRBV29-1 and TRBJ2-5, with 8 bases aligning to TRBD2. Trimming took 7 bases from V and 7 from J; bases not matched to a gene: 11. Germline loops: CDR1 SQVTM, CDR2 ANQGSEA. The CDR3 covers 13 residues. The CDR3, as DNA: TGCAGCGGGACTTCAGCGGGAGTATTGACCCAGTACTTC. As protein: CSGTSAGVLTQYF.

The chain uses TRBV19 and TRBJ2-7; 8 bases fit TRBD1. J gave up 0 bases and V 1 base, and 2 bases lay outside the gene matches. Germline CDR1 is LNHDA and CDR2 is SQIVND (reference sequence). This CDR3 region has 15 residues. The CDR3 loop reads CASSIAGQGSYEQYF. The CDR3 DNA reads TGTGCCAGTAGTATAGCAGGACAGGGCTCCTACGAGCAGTACTTC.

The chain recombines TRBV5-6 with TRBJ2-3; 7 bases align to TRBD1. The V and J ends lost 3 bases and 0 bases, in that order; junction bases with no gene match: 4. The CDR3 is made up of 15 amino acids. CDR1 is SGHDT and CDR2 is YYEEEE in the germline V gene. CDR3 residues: CASSYYRGSTDTQYF. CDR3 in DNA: TGTGCCAGCAGCTATTACAGGGGTAGCACAGATACGCAGTATTTT.

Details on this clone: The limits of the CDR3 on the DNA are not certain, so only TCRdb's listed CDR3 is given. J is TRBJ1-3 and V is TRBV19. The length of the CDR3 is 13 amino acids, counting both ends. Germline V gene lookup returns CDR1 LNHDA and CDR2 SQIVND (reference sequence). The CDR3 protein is CASSTSARNSIYF.

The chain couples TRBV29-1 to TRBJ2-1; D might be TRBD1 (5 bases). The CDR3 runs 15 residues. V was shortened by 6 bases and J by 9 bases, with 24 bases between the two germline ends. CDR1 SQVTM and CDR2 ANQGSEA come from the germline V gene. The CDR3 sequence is CSVISPSAGLVEQFF. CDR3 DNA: TGCAGCGTCATCTCGCCCTCGGCAGGGTTGGTTGAGCAGTTCTTC.

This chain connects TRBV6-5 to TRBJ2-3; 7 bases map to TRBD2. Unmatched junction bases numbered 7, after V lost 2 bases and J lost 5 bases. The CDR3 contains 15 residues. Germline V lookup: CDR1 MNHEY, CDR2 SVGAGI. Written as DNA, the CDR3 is TGTGCCAGCAGTTACAGGGCGGGAGTGTTAGATACGCAGTATTTT. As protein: CASSYRAGVLDTQYF.

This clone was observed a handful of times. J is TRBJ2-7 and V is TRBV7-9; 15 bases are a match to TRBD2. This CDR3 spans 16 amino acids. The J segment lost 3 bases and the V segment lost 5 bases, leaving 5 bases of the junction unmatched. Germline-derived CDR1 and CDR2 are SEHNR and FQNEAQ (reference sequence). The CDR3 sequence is CASSGGLAGGHYEQYF. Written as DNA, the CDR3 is TGTGCCAGCAGCGGGGGACTAGCGGGAGGTCACTACGAGCAGTACTTC.

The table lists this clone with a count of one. The CDR3 DNA reads as TGTGCCAGCAGCTTTCTCTCGGGAGGGCTCCACAATGAGCAGTTCTTC. This gives the protein CASSFLSGGLHNEQFF. The gene calls are TRBV7-9 and TRBJ2-1, with 8 bases identical to TRBD2. Unmatched junction bases numbered 9, after V lost 3 bases and J lost 5 bases. Germline V CDR1 and CDR2: SEHNR, FQNEAQ (reference sequence). CDR3 length: 16 amino acids. The full variable domain, in which reference TRBV7-9 and TRBJ2-1 provide the parts outside the CDR3, is DTGVSQNPRHKITKRGQNVTFRCDPISEHNRLYWYRQTLGQGPEFLTYFQNEAQLEKSRLLSDRFSAERPKGSFSTLEIQRTEQGDSAMYLCASSFLSGGLHNEQFFGPGTRLTVL.

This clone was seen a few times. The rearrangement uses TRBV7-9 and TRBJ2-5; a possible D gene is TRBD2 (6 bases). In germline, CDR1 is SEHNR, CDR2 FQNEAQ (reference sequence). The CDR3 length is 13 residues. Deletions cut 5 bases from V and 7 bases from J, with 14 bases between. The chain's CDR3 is CASSGLPVGTQYF. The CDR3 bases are TGTGCCAGCAGCGGACTACCCGTGGGGACCCAGTACTTC. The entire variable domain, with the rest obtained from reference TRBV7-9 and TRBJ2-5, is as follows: DTGVSQNPRHKITKRGQNVTFRCDPISEHNRLYWYRQTLGQGPEFLTYFQNEAQLEKSRLLSDRFSAERPKGSFSTLEIQRTEQGDSAMYLCASSGLPVGTQYFGPGTRLLVL.

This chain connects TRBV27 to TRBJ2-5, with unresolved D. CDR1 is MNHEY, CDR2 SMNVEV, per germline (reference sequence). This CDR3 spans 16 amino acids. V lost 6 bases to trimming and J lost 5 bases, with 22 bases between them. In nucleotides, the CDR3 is TGTGCCAGCAGCACGACCGGTGAGGAGCTTGGGGAGACCCAGTACTTC. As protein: CASSTTGEELGETQYF.

The CDR3 region has the DNA TGTGCCAGCAGCCGCAGGGGTTTTGAAGCTTTCTTT. Its protein is CASSRRGFEAFF. The chain is built from TRBV11-2 and TRBJ1-1; D is perhaps TRBD1 (6 bases). V was clipped by 5 bases and J by 7 bases, with 11 bases between them. Germline lookup yields CDR1 SGHAT and CDR2 FQNNGV. The CDR3 contains 12 residues.

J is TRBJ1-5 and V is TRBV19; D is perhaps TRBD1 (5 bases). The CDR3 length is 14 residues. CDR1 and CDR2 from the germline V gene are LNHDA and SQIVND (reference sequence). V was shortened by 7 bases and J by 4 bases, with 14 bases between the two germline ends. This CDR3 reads CASNPTGENQPQHF. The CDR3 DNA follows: TGTGCCAGTAACCCGACGGGGGAGAATCAGCCCCAGCATTTT.

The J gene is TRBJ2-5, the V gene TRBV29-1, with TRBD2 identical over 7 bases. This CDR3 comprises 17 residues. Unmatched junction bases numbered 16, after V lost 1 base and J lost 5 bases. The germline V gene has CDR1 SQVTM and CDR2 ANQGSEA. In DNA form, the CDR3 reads TGCAGCGTTGAAGTAATATCCCTGCCTCTCGGGAGGGAGACCCAGTACTTC. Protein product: CSVEVISLPLGRETQYF.

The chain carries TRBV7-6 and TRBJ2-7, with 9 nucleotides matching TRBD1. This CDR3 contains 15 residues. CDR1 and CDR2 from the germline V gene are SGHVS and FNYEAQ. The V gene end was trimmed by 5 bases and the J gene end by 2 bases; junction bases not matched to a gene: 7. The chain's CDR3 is CASSRGQGETYEQYF. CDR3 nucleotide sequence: TGTGCCAGCAGCAGGGGACAGGGAGAAACCTACGAGCAGTACTTC.

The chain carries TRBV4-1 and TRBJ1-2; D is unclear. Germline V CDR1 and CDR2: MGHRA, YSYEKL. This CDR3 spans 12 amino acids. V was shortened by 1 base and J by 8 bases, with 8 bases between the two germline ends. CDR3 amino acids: CASSQGVGGYTF. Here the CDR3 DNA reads TGCGCCAGCAGCCAAGGGGTGGGCGGCTACACCTTC.

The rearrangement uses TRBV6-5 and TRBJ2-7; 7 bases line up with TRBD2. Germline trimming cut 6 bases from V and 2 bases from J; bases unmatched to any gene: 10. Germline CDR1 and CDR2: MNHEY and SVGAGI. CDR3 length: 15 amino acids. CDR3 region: CASRRGTTLAYEQYF. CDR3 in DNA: TGTGCCAGCAGGCGAGGGACTACGCTAGCCTACGAGCAGTACTTC.

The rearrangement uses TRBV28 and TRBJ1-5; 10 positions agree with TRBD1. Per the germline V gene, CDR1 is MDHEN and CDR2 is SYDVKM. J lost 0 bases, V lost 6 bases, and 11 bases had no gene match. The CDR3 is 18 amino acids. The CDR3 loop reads CASSQPGQGTHSNQPQHF. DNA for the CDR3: TGTGCCAGCAGCCAACCGGGACAGGGGACCCATAGCAATCAGCCCCAGCATTTT.

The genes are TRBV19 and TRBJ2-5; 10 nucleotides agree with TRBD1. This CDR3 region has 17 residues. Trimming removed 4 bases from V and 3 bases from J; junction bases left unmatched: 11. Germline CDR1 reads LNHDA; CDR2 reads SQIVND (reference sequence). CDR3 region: CASSTLSGTGEEETQYF. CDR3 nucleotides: TGTGCCAGTAGTACCCTCTCCGGGACAGGGGAGGAAGAGACCCAGTACTTC.

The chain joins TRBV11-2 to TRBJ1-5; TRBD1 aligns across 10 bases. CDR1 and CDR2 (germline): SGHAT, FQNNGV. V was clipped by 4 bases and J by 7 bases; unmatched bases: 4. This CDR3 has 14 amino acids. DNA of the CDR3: TGTGCCAGCAGCTCGGGACAGGGGAGACAGCCCCAGCATTTT. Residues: CASSSGQGRQPQHF.